This T cell receptor (beta chain) derives from a study of blood T cell repertoires in COVID-19 (TCRdb year 2020). About the full investigation: Samples covering the acute and convalescent phases of COVID-19 were provided by collaborators in the United States, Italy and Spain. The samples were drawn from two sources: the first 160 participants of the ongoing ImmuneRACE study, and 1,254 subjects contributed by 6 global collaborators. The material from the prospective study consisted of cDNA or gDNA derived from T cells, B-cell-depleted T cells, or PBMCs. The repertoires were released in a freely available public database intended as a resource for research on the immune response to SARS-CoV-2. The dataset comprised deeply sampled blood TCRbeta repertoires from subjects exposed to, actively infected with, or recovered from COVID-19. Nearly every sample came with metadata listing a de-identified subject ID, COVID-19 status, age in years and sex. HLA class I and class II types, where available, came from metadata supplied by the sample provider rather than from assay-based typing.

Inclusive of the bounding cysteine and phenylalanine, the CDR3 is 15 residues long. Kept here is only the CDR3 DNA, which spans 45 bases and is read in frame from base 1. The junction shows trimming of 3 bases on V and 4 bases on J, plus 12 bases between the germline ends. CDR1 KGHSH and CDR2 LQKENI are derived from the germline V gene. The sample holds one count of this clone. Its antigen remains undetermined. Per-nucleotide qualities are absent, and no much larger clonotype sits a single base away. The immunoSEQ Assay, a bias-controlled multiplex PCR, was used to amplify TCRbeta CDR3 regions from genomic DNA. The original methods were these. Within the assay, amplification of reference gene primers was used to estimate how many nucleated cells each sample contained. Sequence reads were collapsed and filtered to measure the absolute abundance of every unique TCRbeta CDR3 rearrangement. For each sample, productive Simpson clonality was calculated as the square root of Simpson's diversity index over productive rearrangements. The table was pulled from immuneACCESS by TCRdb, which kept in-frame rearrangements only. Such tables lose some clones; where checked, under half of the loss comes from unresolved V genes, and the rest has no known cause. From that table come the V and J calls and clone size; the DNA was used to work out D and trimming. Present in this sample are about 220,000 clones, 80% to 90% of which were seen just once. Clones ranked in the top ten supply about 2.5% of the sample.

Enrolling through a virtual design, the prospective study's participants ranged in age from roughly 18 to 89 years and lived across roughly 23 United States geographic areas. To assign participants to cohorts, the prospective study relied on clinical history that participants themselves reported in a screening survey and a study questionnaire. Mobile phlebotomists in the prospective study collected whole blood, serum and a nasopharyngeal or oropharyngeal swab from every participant. Over an approximately 2-month period, participants in the prospective study had the option of providing additional blood draws and questionnaires. Before DNA extraction, blood samples from the prospective study were shipped at room temperature or frozen. On the study overall, not on this receptor specifically: The quantity of clinical and demographic metadata differed by source and by participant and was supplied without curation.

The sample was PBMCs or T cells enriched from blood (not recorded which). The source is a woman between 25 and 40 years old with acute COVID-19. The chain employs TRBV18 and TRBJ1-4; a tentative D call is TRBD1 (5 bases match). The DNA is TGTGCCAGCTCACCCCCAGGGAAATATAATGAAAAACTGTTTTTT. The translation is CASSPPGKYNEKLFF.